Below are 14 T cell receptor beta chains sequenced from a single sample in a study of control samples from healthy donors and cancer patients. The protocol was immunoSEQ multiplex PCR, while the TCRdb copy is restricted to in-frame clones and leaves out a portion. The sample has 130,000 or so clones, about 90% seen once. The sequenced sample consisted of blood. These receptors were obtained from a man in his sixties in good health.

This chain connects TRBV6-5 to TRBJ2-1; 9 bases line up with TRBD2. This CDR3 is 15 amino acids long. V trimming: 4 bases; J trimming: 10 bases; junction bases outside the gene matches: 11. The germline gives CDR1 MNHEY, CDR2 SVGAGI. The CDR3 DNA reads as TGTGCCAGCAGTTCAGCGGGGGGCCCGATTCTCGAGCAGTTCTTC. As protein: CASSSAGGPILEQFF.

The CDR3 nucleotides are TGCAGTGCTAGTCTCCCGGTCTATGGCTACACCTTC. This translates into CSASLPVYGYTF. V and J are TRBV20-1 and TRBJ1-2; D is unclear. The CDR3 totals 12 residues. Germline V gene data show CDR1 as DFQATT and CDR2 as SNEGSKA (reference sequence). V gave up 3 bases and J gave up 4 bases, with 9 bases separating them.

Details on this clone: The sample holds other DNA sequences that translate to the same CDR3. V and J are TRBV5-1 and TRBJ2-3; perhaps TRBD1 as D (6 bases). CDR1 and CDR2 (germline): SGHRS, YFSETQ. Deletions cut 0 bases from V and 3 bases from J, with 8 bases between. This CDR3 has 14 residues. The CDR3 spells CASSLGTETDTQYF. The DNA for the CDR3 is TGCGCCAGCAGCTTGGGGACAGAAACAGATACGCAGTATTTT.

The rearrangement joins TRBV5-1 to TRBJ2-7, with 10 bases identical to TRBD2. Per germline, CDR1 SGHRS and CDR2 YFSETQ. V lost 9 bases to trimming and J lost 3 bases; unmatched junction nucleotides: 9. CDR3 size: 14 residues. CDR3 loop: CATSLTSGVYEQYF. In DNA, the CDR3 is TGCGCCACCTCTCTTACTAGCGGGGTCTACGAGCAGTACTTC.

This clone was recorded only once. V gene TRBV19 combines with J gene TRBJ1-2, with 8 nucleotides matching TRBD1. Germline lookup yields CDR1 LNHDA and CDR2 SQIVND (reference sequence). Trimming cost V 5 bases and J 5 bases; bases outside gene matches: 22. The CDR3 is 19 residues long. CDR3 in amino acids: CASSARNVAGQVLGYGYTF. CDR3 in DNA: TGTGCCAGTAGTGCAAGAAACGTGGCGGGACAGGTTCTCGGTTATGGCTACACCTTC.

V is TRBV7-2 and J is TRBJ1-2; D unresolved. The CDR3 covers 16 residues. Trimming cost V 3 bases and J 4 bases, with 18 bases left between them. The V gene's germline CDR1 is SGHTA and CDR2 FQGNSA. The CDR3 DNA sequence: TGTGCCAGCAGCTTCCGAAGGTTCGAGACCCTCTATGGCTACACCTTC. This gives the protein CASSFRRFETLYGYTF.

The chain carries TRBV11-2 and TRBJ2-2; D is uncertain. The CDR3 covers 16 residues. V was cut by 7 bases and J by 1 base, with 16 bases left in between. Germline V gene sequence: CDR1 SGHAT, CDR2 FQNNGV. CDR3 loop: CASKSQVRVNTGELFF. The CDR3 DNA is TGTGCCAGCAAATCCCAGGTCCGGGTGAACACCGGGGAGCTGTTTTTT.

In DNA, the CDR3 is TGTGCCAGCAGTCCCGGGACCTTTGCAACTAATGAAAAACTGTTTTTT. Protein sequence: CASSPGTFATNEKLFF. V is TRBV27 and J is TRBJ1-4; D is perhaps TRBD1 (5 bases). Per the germline V gene, CDR1 is MNHEY and CDR2 is SMNVEV (reference sequence). This CDR3 spans 16 amino acids. V was clipped by 5 bases and J by 0 bases, with 13 bases between them.

This clone was seen repeatedly, ten times or more. The chain recombines TRBV7-9 with TRBJ2-7; 7 positions match TRBD2. Trimming at V came to 5 bases and at J to 3 bases, leaving 4 bases not matched to a gene. This CDR3 has 13 residues. Germline V gene sequence: CDR1 SEHNR, CDR2 FQNEAQ (reference sequence). The CDR3 here is CASSQGLIYEQYF. The CDR3 coding sequence is TGTGCCAGCAGCCAGGGACTAATCTACGAGCAGTACTTC.

This clone has just a few counts. The gene calls are TRBV9 and TRBJ2-1; D is possibly TRBD1 or TRBD2 (5 bases each). Between the trimmed V and J ends, which lost 3 bases and 5 bases, there was a span of 15 bases. Germline CDR1 is SGDLS and CDR2 is YYNGEE. This CDR3 is built from 15 residues. The CDR3: CASSATGTDNNEQFF. The CDR3 DNA reads as TGTGCCAGCAGCGCAACCGGGACGGACAACAATGAGCAGTTCTTC.

The chain carries TRBV14 and TRBJ1-2; D remains unclear. Germline CDR1 reads SGHDN; CDR2 reads FVKESK. V dropped 5 bases and J dropped 4 bases, with 11 bases sitting between them. This CDR3 is 13 amino acids long. This CDR3 is CASSKRRAYGYTF. CDR3 nucleotides: TGTGCCAGCAGCAAAAGGAGGGCCTATGGCTACACCTTC.

The chain joins TRBV2 to TRBJ2-1; D ambiguous. The germline V and J ends were trimmed by 8 bases and 0 bases, with 11 bases remaining between them. CDR1 SNHLY and CDR2 FYNNEI come from the germline V gene. The CDR3 is made up of 14 amino acids. CDR3 nucleotide sequence: TGTGCCAGCGTGGGCCGAAGCTCCTACAATGAGCAGTTCTTC. Its translation: CASVGRSSYNEQFF.

The chain carries TRBV12-5 and TRBJ2-1, with D hard to call. CDR1 is LGHNT, CDR2 FRNRAP, per germline. The ends were cut back, 1 base at V and 0 bases at J, with 7 bases in the middle. The CDR3 is 15 residues long. CDR3 in DNA: TGTGCTAGTGGTTTGGGGGCGAGCTCCTACAATGAGCAGTTCTTC. This translates into CASGLGASSYNEQFF.

V gene TRBV10-3 combines with J gene TRBJ1-5; TRBD1 matches 12 bases. The trim removed 5 bases at V and 8 bases at J, leaving 19 bases unmatched. The CDR3 runs 19 residues. Germline V gene lookup returns CDR1 ENHRY and CDR2 SYGVKD. The CDR3 DNA sequence: TGTGCCATCAGTTCCGGGACAGGGGGCACGAGTATGGTTGGAGAGCCCCAGCATTTT. Protein product: CAISSGTGGTSMVGEPQHF.